This T cell receptor (beta chain) was sequenced for a study of blood T cells in healthy people across ages. At least 7 million PBMCs were isolated per sample. It was with a sample-barcoded 5' primer and a J-beta primer mix that a second PCR of about 6 to 12 cycles was run. All samples yielded 3 million or more CDR3-containing paired-end reads. TCRdb processed the 5' RACE reads anew with MiXCR; each CDR3 protein has one entry. Counted here are about 1.8 million distinct CDR3 sequences, less than 50% occurring once; the ten biggest clones make up less than 2.5%. Germline CDR1 MNHEY, CDR2 SMNVEV (reference sequence). The CDR3 covers 16 residues. Germline trimming cut 0 bases from V and 3 bases from J; bases unmatched to any gene: 4.

The source of this sequence is a middle-aged woman in good health. What was sequenced was blood. This chain connects TRBV27 to TRBJ2-3, with 9 bases identical to TRBD2. CDR3 DNA: TGTGCCAGCAGTTTATCCCCTAGCGGGGTGACAGATACGCAGTATTTT. Its protein product is CASSLSPSGVTDTQYF.